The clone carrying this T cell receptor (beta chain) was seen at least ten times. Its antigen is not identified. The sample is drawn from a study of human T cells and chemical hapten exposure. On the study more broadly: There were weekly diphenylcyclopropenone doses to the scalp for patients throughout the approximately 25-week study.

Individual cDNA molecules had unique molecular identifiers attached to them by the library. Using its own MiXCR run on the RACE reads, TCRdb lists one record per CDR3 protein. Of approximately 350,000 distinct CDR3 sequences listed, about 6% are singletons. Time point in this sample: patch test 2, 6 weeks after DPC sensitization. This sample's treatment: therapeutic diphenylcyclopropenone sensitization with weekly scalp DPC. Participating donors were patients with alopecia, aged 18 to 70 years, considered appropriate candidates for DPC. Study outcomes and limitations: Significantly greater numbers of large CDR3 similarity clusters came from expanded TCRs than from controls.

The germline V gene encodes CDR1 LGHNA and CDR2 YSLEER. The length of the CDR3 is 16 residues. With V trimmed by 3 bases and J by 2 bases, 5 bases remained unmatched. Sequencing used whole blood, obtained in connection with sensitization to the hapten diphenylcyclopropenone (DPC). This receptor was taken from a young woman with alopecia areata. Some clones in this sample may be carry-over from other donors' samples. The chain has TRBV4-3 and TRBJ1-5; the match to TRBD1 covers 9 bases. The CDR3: CASSQNRGLGNQPQHF. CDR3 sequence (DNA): TGCGCCAGCAGCCAGAACAGGGGGCTCGGCAATCAGCCCCAGCATTTT.